This T cell receptor (beta chain) is from a study of cytomegalovirus exposure and HLA in healthy donors. Points from the study as a whole: Cytomegalovirus association was assigned to over 150 TCR beta chains. Later work associated roughly 17,000 TCR beta sequences with HLA alleles at 0.05 false discovery rate. Within an earlier analysis, most TCR beta V segments proved productive either about 90% or about 30% of the time.

Both 60 Vbeta primers and 13 Jbeta primers went into the PCR. Sequenced by immunoSEQ multiplex PCR; TCRdb stores in-frame clones only, minus some. This table has around 97,000 clones, roughly a tenth appearing once. Worth noting for this clone: Its antigen is currently unknown.

The CDR3 runs 15 residues. Trimming shortened V by 5 bases and J by 9 bases, and 20 bases separated the two germline ends. Per germline, CDR1 SGHAT and CDR2 FQNNGV. This receptor was identified in a man in his forties or fifties in good health and CMV-seropositive. The genes are TRBV11-2 and TRBJ2-1; a possible D gene is TRBD2 (6 bases). Specimen: PBMCs. CDR3 nucleotide sequence: TGTGCCAGCAGCCCGAACTCGGGGGACTTTGGTGAGCAGTTCTTC. Its protein product is CASSPNSGDFGEQFF.